This passage covers 15 T cell receptor beta chains from one sample sequenced in a study of blood T cell repertoires in COVID-19 (dated by TCRdb to between 2020 and 2021). Library preparation used the immunoSEQ multiplex PCR assay. TCRdb provides this immuneACCESS table in a form limited to in-frame rearrangements. Some clones are lacking; in checked studies, under half of them reflect an unresolved V gene, and why the rest are absent is not known. This sample is represented by approximately 170,000 clones; more than 80% of them were singletons. The ten largest account for 1.5% to 2.5% of the sample. Material for sequencing was peripheral blood. Receptors originate from a woman between 55 and 75 years old with COVID-19, enrolled during active disease.

The CDR3 loop reads CASSFLRTKTEQYF. CDR3 DNA: TGTGCCAGCAGCTTCCTTAGGACTAAAACCGAGCAGTACTTC. The rearrangement uses TRBV7-2 and TRBJ2-7; D perhaps matches TRBD2 (6 bases). The ends were cut back, 3 bases at V and 6 bases at J, with 15 bases in the middle. The CDR3 covers 14 residues. Germline V gene lookup returns CDR1 SGHTA and CDR2 FQGNSA.

V and J are TRBV6-5 and TRBJ2-5; 7 bases align to TRBD1. The CDR3 is 14 amino acids. V dropped 6 bases and J dropped 5; count of bases not matched to a gene: 9. Germline CDR1 MNHEY, CDR2 SVGAGI. Here the CDR3 reads CASRRSTGTETQYF. CDR3 DNA: TGTGCCAGCAGACGATCGACAGGGACGGAGACCCAGTACTTC.

The chain combines TRBV4-3 with TRBJ1-2; D not resolved. CDR3 length equals 14 residues. Trimming took 2 bases from V and 4 from J, leaving 11 bases between them. Germline V gene lookup returns CDR1 LGHNA and CDR2 YSLEER. CDR3 protein: CASSQSYGSYGYTF. The DNA for the CDR3 is TGCGCCAGCAGCCAATCGTACGGGTCCTATGGCTACACCTTC.

The genes are TRBV18 and TRBJ2-7; 7 nucleotides agree with TRBD2. The CDR3 length is 14 residues. V gave up 3 bases and J gave up 3 bases; unmatched junction bases: 5. Germline CDR1 and CDR2: KGHSH and LQKENI. CDR3 sequence: CASSPRGTIYEQYF. The CDR3 bases are TGTGCCAGCTCACCGCGGGGGACTATCTACGAGCAGTACTTC.

In its sample, this clone was seen once. In nucleotides, the CDR3 is TGCGCCAGCAGCCGGACCGCGACAGAACTCTATGGCTACACCTTC. It codes for CASSRTATELYGYTF. V and J are TRBV5-1 and TRBJ1-2; a possible D gene is TRBD1 (5 bases). Trimming shortened V by 4 bases and J by 4 bases, and 17 bases separated the two germline ends. This CDR3 region has 15 residues. Germline V CDR1 and CDR2: SGHRS, YFSETQ.

J is TRBJ2-5 and V is TRBV11-3; D gene uncertain. The CDR3 contains 15 residues. The V end lost 1 base, the J end lost 5 bases, and 14 bases lay between the germline ends. The germline V gene has CDR1 SGHNT and CDR2 YENEEA. The CDR3 region is CASSLGGGSGETQYF. The DNA of the CDR3 is TGTGCCAGCAGCTTAGGTGGTGGTTCCGGGGAGACCCAGTACTTC.

The chain is built from TRBV9 and TRBJ1-3; 9 bases fit TRBD1. Germline V gives CDR1 SGDLS, CDR2 YYNGEE. The CDR3 extends over 15 amino acids. Unmatched junction bases numbered 4, after V lost 4 bases and J lost 2 bases. The CDR3 reads CASSFRQGAGNTIYF. CDR3 nucleotide sequence: TGTGCCAGCAGCTTCCGACAGGGGGCTGGAAACACCATATATTTT.

This chain uses TRBV19 with TRBJ1-1; D not resolved. Germline values: CDR1 LNHDA, CDR2 SQIVND (reference sequence). The CDR3 consists of 13 residues. V was pared by 8 bases and J by 1 base, with 11 bases between. The DNA for the CDR3 is TGTGCCAGTGCGGGTCAGACGAACACTGAAGCTTTCTTT. Its translation is CASAGQTNTEAFF.

This chain uses TRBV9 with TRBJ2-7; D call uncertain. This CDR3 is 15 amino acids long. Germline lookup yields CDR1 SGDLS and CDR2 YYNGEE. V was cut by 0 bases and J by 3 bases, with 13 bases left in between. CDR3 nucleotide sequence: TGTGCCAGCAGCGTAGGCCTGGGCGTCCGCTACGAGCAGTACTTC. Translation: CASSVGLGVRYEQYF.

The chain joins TRBV15 to TRBJ2-5, with TRBD1 matching 7 bases. The CDR3 length is 15 residues. Unmatched junction bases numbered 6, after V lost 0 bases and J lost 5 bases. Germline CDR1 is LNHNV and CDR2 is YYDKDF (reference sequence). DNA for the CDR3: TGTGCCACCAGCAGAGATTACCCAGGGGGTGAGACCCAGTACTTC. Translating gives CATSRDYPGGETQYF.

The V and J genes are TRBV4-2 and TRBJ2-2; 7 bases fit TRBD1. The V and J ends lost 4 bases and 2 bases, in that order; junction bases with no gene match: 7. Germline V lookup: CDR1 LGHNA, CDR2 YNFKEQ. The CDR3 spans 16 residues. CDR3: CASSLGQGDNTGELFF. In DNA, the CDR3 is TGTGCCAGCAGCCTCGGGCAGGGGGACAACACCGGGGAGCTGTTTTTT.

The chain couples TRBV6-2 or TRBV6-3 to TRBJ2-5; 12 nucleotides match TRBD2. This CDR3 has 15 residues. Germline lookup yields CDR1 MNHEY and CDR2 SVGEGT. V lost 2 bases, J lost 5 bases, and 3 bases stayed unmatched. The CDR3 reads CASSYLAGGRETQYF. In nucleotides, the CDR3 is TGTGCCAGCAGTTACCTAGCGGGGGGGCGGGAGACCCAGTACTTC.

Notes on this clone: In the same sample, other DNA sequences code for this CDR3. Here the CDR3 reads CAWSVGGDYGYTF. DNA of the CDR3: TGTGCCTGGAGTGTAGGAGGGGACTATGGCTACACCTTC. The chain carries TRBV30 and TRBJ1-2, with TRBD1 as a possible D gene (5 bases). CDR3 length: 13 amino acids. V gave up 0 bases and J gave up 3 bases, with 8 bases separating them. Germline V gene data show CDR1 as GTSNPN and CDR2 as SVGIG (reference sequence). The full variable domain, with the rest looked up from reference TRBV30 and TRBJ1-2, is SQTIHQWPATLVQPVGSPLSLECTVEGTSNPNLYWYRQAAGRGLQLLFYSVGIGQISSEVPQNLSASRPQDRQFILSSKKLLLSDSGFYLCAWSVGGDYGYTFGSGTRLTVV.

The chain combines TRBV5-6 with TRBJ2-2; TRBD1 matches 8 bases. Trimming at V came to 1 base and at J to 6 bases, leaving 8 bases not matched to a gene. This CDR3 region has 16 residues. Germline CDR1 and CDR2: SGHDT and YYEEEE. The chain's CDR3 is CASSLIQGAIAGELFF. CDR3 in DNA: TGTGCCAGCAGCTTGATTCAGGGGGCCATTGCCGGGGAGCTGTTTTTT.

The CDR3 DNA reads as TGTGCCAGCAGTTTGCGTAACAGGTTCCTCCACTTT. This gives the protein CASSLRNRFLHF. This chain connects TRBV27 to TRBJ1-6, with TRBD1 as a possible D gene (5 bases). Germline V gives CDR1 MNHEY, CDR2 SMNVEV (reference sequence). Between the trimmed V and J ends, which lost 3 bases and 15 bases, there was a span of 12 bases. There are 12 residues in the CDR3.